The present entry profiles one TCR beta chain with its context. The record originates from a study of cytomegalovirus exposure and HLA in healthy donors. Background on the study: HLA-typed donors were the source of about 85 million unique TCRs, which an early data release held.

In the PCR, 60 Vbeta and 13 Jbeta primers were used. The assay was immunoSEQ multiplex PCR, and TCRdb's table has in-frame clones only and misses some. The top ten hold around 3.6% of the sample, which has 130,000 to 150,000 clones, about 76% seen once. The receptor was derived from a man between 18 and 35 years old in good health and CMV-seronegative. Input material: PBMCs.

Here the CDR3 DNA reads TGTGCCAGCAGTGACTCGAAGGAGGGCAGGGTTAGTTCACCCCTCCACTTT. This translates into CASSDSKEGRVSSPLHF. The J gene is TRBJ1-6, the V gene TRBV6-4; D possibly corresponds to TRBD1 (5 bases). The length of the CDR3 is 17 residues. The V end lost 0 bases, the J end lost 9 bases, and 18 bases lay between the germline ends. CDR1 and CDR2 (germline): MRHNA, SNTAGT.